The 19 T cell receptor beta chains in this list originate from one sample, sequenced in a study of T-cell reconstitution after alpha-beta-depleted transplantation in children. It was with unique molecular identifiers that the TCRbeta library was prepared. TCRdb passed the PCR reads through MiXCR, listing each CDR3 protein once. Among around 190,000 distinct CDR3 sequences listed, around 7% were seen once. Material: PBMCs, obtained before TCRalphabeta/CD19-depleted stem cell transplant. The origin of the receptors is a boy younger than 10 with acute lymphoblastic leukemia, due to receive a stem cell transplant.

DNA for the CDR3: TGTGCCAGCAGCTTATGGGCGGGACAGGGCAATCAGCCCCAGCATTTT. Translating it yields CASSLWAGQGNQPQHF. The genes are TRBV7-8 and TRBJ1-5; 8 positions match TRBD1. The CDR3 covers 16 residues. Trimming took 2 bases from V and 2 from J; bases not matched to a gene: 5. CDR1 and CDR2 from the germline V gene are SGHVS and FQNEAQ.

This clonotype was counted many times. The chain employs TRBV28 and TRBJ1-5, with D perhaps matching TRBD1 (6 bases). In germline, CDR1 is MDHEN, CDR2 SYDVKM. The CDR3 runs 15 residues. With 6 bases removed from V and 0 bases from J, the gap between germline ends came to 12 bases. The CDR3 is CASRGANYSNQPQHF. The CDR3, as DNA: TGTGCCAGCAGGGGGGCAAATTATAGCAATCAGCCCCAGCATTTT.

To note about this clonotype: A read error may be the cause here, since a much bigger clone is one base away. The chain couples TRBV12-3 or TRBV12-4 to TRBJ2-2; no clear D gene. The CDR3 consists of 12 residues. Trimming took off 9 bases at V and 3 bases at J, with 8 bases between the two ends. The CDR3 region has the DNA TGTGCCAGAAGTCCAGACACCGGGGAGCTGTTTTTT. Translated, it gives CARSPDTGELFF.

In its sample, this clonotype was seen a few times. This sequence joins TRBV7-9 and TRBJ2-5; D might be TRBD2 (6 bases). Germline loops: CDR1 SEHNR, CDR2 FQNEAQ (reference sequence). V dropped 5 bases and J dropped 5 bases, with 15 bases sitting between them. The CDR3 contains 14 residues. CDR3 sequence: CASSHRNGGETQYF. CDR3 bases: TGTGCCAGCAGCCATCGAAATGGGGGGGAGACCCAGTACTTC.

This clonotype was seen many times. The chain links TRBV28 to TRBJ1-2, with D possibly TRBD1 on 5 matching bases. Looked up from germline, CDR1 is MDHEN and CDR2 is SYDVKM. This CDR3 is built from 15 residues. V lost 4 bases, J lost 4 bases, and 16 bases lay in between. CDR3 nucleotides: TGTGCCAGCAGTTCGATGACCGGGACTACCTATGGCTACACCTTC. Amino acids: CASSSMTGTTYGYTF.

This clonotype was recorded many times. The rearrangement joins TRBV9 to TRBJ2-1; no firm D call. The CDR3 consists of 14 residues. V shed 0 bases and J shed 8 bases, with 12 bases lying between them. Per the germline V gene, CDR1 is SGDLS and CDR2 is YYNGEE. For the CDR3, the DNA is TGTGCCAGCAGCGTAGGGGTGGTAACACATGAGCAGTTCTTC. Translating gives CASSVGVVTHEQFF.

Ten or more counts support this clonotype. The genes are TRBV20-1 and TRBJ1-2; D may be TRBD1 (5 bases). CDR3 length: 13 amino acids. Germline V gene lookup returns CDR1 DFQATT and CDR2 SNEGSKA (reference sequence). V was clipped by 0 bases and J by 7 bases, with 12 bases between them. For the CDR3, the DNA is TGCAGTGCTAGAGATACCAGGGAGGGTGGCTACACCTTC. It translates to CSARDTREGGYTF.

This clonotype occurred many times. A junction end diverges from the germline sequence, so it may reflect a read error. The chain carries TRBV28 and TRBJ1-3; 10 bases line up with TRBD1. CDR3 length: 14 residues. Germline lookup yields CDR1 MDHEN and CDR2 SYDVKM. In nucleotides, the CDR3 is TGTGCCTGCAGACAGGGGGCGAACGGAAACACCATATATTTT. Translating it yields CACRQGANGNTIYF.

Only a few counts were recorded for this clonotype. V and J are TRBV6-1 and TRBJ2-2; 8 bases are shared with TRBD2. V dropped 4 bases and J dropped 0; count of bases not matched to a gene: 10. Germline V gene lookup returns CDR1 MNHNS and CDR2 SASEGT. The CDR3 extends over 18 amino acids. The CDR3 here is CASSGRVAGLANTGELFF. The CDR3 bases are TGTGCCAGCAGTGGTAGGGTAGCGGGGCTCGCGAACACCGGGGAGCTGTTTTTT.

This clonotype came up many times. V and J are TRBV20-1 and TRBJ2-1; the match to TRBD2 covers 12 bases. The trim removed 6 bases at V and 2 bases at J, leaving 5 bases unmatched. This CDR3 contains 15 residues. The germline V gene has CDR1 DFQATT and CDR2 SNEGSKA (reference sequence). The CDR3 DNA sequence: TGCAGTGCGCCGACTAGCGGGAGACCCTACAATGAGCAGTTCTTC. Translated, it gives CSAPTSGRPYNEQFF.

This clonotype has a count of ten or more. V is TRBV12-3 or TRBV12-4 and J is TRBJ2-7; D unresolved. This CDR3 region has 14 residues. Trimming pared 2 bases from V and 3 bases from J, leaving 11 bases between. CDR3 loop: CASSLLGQSYEQYF. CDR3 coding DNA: TGTGCCAGCAGTTTATTGGGCCAGAGCTACGAGCAGTACTTC.

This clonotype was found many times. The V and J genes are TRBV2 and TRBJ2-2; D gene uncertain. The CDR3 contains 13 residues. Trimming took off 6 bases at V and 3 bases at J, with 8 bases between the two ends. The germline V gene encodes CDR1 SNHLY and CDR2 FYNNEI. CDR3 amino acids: CASRSVYTGELFF. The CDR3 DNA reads TGTGCCAGCAGATCAGTATACACCGGGGAGCTGTTTTTT.

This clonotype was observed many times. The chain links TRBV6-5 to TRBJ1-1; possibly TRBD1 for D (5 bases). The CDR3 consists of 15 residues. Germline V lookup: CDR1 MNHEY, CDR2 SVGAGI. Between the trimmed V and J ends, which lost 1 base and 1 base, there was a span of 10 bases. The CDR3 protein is CASSYYAGKNTEAFF. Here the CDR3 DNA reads TGTGCCAGCAGTTACTATGCAGGGAAGAACACTGAAGCTTTCTTT.

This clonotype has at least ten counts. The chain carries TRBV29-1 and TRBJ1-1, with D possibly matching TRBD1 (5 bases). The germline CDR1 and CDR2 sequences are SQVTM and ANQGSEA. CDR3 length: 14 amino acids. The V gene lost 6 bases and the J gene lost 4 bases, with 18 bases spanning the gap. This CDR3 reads CSVADPGRGTEAFF. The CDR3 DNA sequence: TGCAGCGTGGCCGACCCGGGACGAGGCACTGAAGCTTTCTTT.

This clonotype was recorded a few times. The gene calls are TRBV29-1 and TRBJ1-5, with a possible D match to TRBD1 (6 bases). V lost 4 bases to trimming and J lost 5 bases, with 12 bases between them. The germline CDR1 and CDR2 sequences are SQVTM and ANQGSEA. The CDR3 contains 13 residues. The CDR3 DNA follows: TGCAGCGTTGGCCCAGGGGTTGATCAGCCCCAGCATTTT. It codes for CSVGPGVDQPQHF.

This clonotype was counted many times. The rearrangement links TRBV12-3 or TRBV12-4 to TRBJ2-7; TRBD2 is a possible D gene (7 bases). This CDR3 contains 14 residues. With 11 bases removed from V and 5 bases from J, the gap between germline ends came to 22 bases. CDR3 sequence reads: CASRPGGPTDEQYF. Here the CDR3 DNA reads TGTGCCTCCCGCCCCGGGGGGCCTACGGACGAGCAGTACTTC.

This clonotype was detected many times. The CDR3 protein is CASSLEKGVYEQYF. CDR3 nucleotides: TGTGCCAGCAGTTTAGAGAAGGGCGTCTACGAGCAGTACTTC. The rearrangement links TRBV12-3 or TRBV12-4 to TRBJ2-7, with unresolved D. The CDR3 loop spans 14 amino acids. Trimming took off 1 base at V and 3 bases at J, with 10 bases between the two ends.

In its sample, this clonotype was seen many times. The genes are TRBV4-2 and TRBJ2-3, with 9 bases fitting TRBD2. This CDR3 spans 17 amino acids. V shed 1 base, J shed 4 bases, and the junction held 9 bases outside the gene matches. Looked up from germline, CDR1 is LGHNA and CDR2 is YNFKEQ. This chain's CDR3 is CASSQVSAGGRADTQYF. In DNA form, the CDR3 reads TGTGCCAGCAGCCAAGTCTCCGCGGGGGGGCGGGCAGATACGCAGTATTTT.

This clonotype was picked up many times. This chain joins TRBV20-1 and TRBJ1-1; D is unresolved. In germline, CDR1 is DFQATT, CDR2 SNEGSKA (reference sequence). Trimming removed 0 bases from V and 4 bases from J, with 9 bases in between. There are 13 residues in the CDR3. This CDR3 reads CSARDRGVTEAFF. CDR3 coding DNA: TGCAGTGCTAGAGATCGTGGGGTCACTGAAGCTTTCTTT.